The 31 T cell receptor beta chains reported below all come from one sample, sequenced in a study of blood T cell repertoires in COVID-19. Assay used: immunoSEQ multiplex PCR; TCRdb lists only in-frame clones, some missing. The repertoire holds 130,000 to 150,000 clones, around 83% seen once, with more than 2% in the top ten. The sequencing input was peripheral blood. The receptors come from a human donor with acute or convalescent COVID-19. The donor label of this sample is uncertain.

The rearrangement links TRBV24-1 to TRBJ1-2, with TRBD1 matching 8 bases. Germline V gene sequence: CDR1 KGHDR, CDR2 SFDVKD. CDR3 length: 14 residues. With 3 bases clipped from V and 8 bases from J, the junction kept 7 bases outside the gene matches. This CDR3 is CATSDPLTGEGYTF. For the CDR3, the DNA is TGTGCCACCAGTGATCCCTTGACAGGGGAGGGCTACACCTTC.

The chain couples TRBV12-3 or TRBV12-4 to TRBJ1-2; possible D gene TRBD1, 6 bases. This CDR3 region has 13 residues. The V end lost 5 bases, the J end lost 6 bases, and 13 bases lay between the germline ends. CDR3: CASSKTGGDGYTF. CDR3 sequence (DNA): TGTGCCAGCAGTAAGACAGGAGGCGATGGCTACACCTTC.

The chain links TRBV6-5 to TRBJ1-6; a weak D match, TRBD1 (5 bases). V shed 7 bases and J shed 8 bases, with 15 bases lying between them. This CDR3 contains 14 residues. The germline CDR1 and CDR2 sequences are MNHEY and SVGAGI. The CDR3 DNA sequence: TGTGCCAGCACCGGGACTATGGGTGATTCACCCCTCCACTTT. It encodes CASTGTMGDSPLHF.

This chain joins TRBV7-2 and TRBJ2-3; 16 positions agree with TRBD2. This CDR3 has 16 amino acids. Germline values: CDR1 SGHTA, CDR2 FQGNSA. The V and J ends lost 3 bases and 6 bases, in that order; junction bases with no gene match: 3. CDR3 coding DNA: TGTGCCAGCAGCTTGGGACTAGCGGGGGGGAGGGATACGCAGTATTTT. Protein: CASSLGLAGGRDTQYF.

V usage is TRBV11-2 and J usage is TRBJ2-7; tentatively, D is TRBD2 (6 bases). Germline lookup yields CDR1 SGHAT and CDR2 FQNNGV. The CDR3 extends over 12 amino acids. V dropped 1 base and J dropped 6 bases, with 7 bases sitting between them. The CDR3 here is CASSLGGVEQYV. In DNA, the CDR3 is TGTGCCAGCAGCTTAGGCGGGGTCGAGCAGTACGTC.

This clone showed up just once. The chain joins TRBV5-1 to TRBJ2-5; 11 nucleotides align to TRBD2. Germline-derived CDR1 and CDR2 are SGHRS and YFSETQ. J gave up 4 bases and V 0 bases, and 11 bases lay outside the gene matches. The CDR3 sequence is 18 residues long. This chain's CDR3 is CASSLGLAGGSIGETQYF. CDR3 sequence (DNA): TGCGCCAGCAGCTTGGGGCTAGCGGGGGGTTCGATAGGAGAGACCCAGTACTTC.

This sequence joins TRBV5-4 and TRBJ2-5, with D possibly being TRBD2 (5 bases). V gave up 10 bases and J gave up 5 bases, with 18 bases separating them. The CDR3 contains 13 residues. Germline V CDR1 and CDR2: SGHNT, YYREEE (reference sequence). CDR3: CASLERAGETQYF. DNA for the CDR3: TGTGCCTCGTTGGAGAGGGCCGGGGAGACCCAGTACTTC.

V is TRBV4-2 and J is TRBJ1-5; TRBD1 matches at 7 bases. This CDR3 comprises 14 residues. V was clipped by 4 bases and J by 5 bases; unmatched bases: 5. Germline CDR1 is LGHNA and CDR2 is YNFKEQ. The CDR3 DNA reads as TGTGCCAGCAGCCCTGGACAGGTAGATCAGCCCCAGCATTTT. It is translated as CASSPGQVDQPQHF.

This clone was counted a single time. V gene TRBV28 combines with J gene TRBJ1-2; D is ambiguous. The germline V gene has CDR1 MDHEN and CDR2 SYDVKM. CDR3 size: 12 residues. V shed 6 bases and J shed 4 bases, with 9 bases lying between them. CDR3 sequence reads: CASRHEVYGYTF. For the CDR3, the DNA is TGTGCCAGCAGACATGAAGTCTATGGCTACACCTTC.

The V gene is TRBV5-1, the J gene TRBJ2-1; D is undetermined. Germline V lookup: CDR1 SGHRS, CDR2 YFSETQ. The CDR3 consists of 13 residues. The ends were cut back, 1 base at V and 7 bases at J, with 9 bases in the middle. The CDR3 loop reads CASSLSLANEQFF. CDR3 coding DNA: TGCGCCAGCAGCTTGTCGCTTGCGAATGAGCAGTTCTTC.

The V call is TRBV5-6, the J call TRBJ1-2, with 7 bases matching TRBD1. V shed 4 bases and J 4 bases; nucleotides not matched to a gene: 7. CDR1 is SGHDT and CDR2 is YYEEEE in the germline V gene. The CDR3 extends over 14 amino acids. CDR3 region: CASSLLGQSYGYTF. In DNA form, the CDR3 reads TGTGCCAGCAGCCTGTTGGGACAGAGCTATGGCTACACCTTC.

The V gene is TRBV2, the J gene TRBJ1-2, with 7 positions matching TRBD1. The V and J ends lost 7 bases and 4 bases, in that order; junction bases with no gene match: 9. The CDR3 spans 14 residues. CDR1 is SNHLY, CDR2 FYNNEI, per germline. The CDR3: CASIRPGQIYGYTF. CDR3 in DNA: TGTGCCAGCATACGACCGGGACAGATCTATGGCTACACCTTC.

The V call is TRBV5-6, the J call TRBJ2-2; TRBD2 matches at 9 bases. The CDR3 length is 16 residues. Germline-derived CDR1 and CDR2 are SGHDT and YYEEEE. J gave up 6 bases and V 2 bases, and 8 bases lay outside the gene matches. CDR3 nucleotides: TGTGCCAGCAGCTTCATCGCTAGCGGGATCTCCGGGGAGCTGTTTTTT. Its translation is CASSFIASGISGELFF.

The chain employs TRBV7-2 and TRBJ1-5, with TRBD1 identical over 7 bases. Unmatched junction bases numbered 12, after V lost 0 bases and J lost 10 bases. The CDR3 is made up of 16 amino acids. Germline loops: CDR1 SGHTA, CDR2 FQGNSA. The chain's CDR3 is CASSLASSGGRRPQHF. The CDR3 nucleotides are TGTGCCAGCAGCTTAGCTTCATCAGGGGGTCGTCGTCCCCAGCATTTT.

CDR3 loop: CASSLEGSYQPQHF. DNA of the CDR3: TGTGCCAGCAGCTTAGAGGGGTCCTATCAGCCCCAGCATTTT. The chain joins TRBV7-2 to TRBJ1-5, with D possibly matching TRBD1 (5 bases). From germline, CDR1 is SGHTA and CDR2 FQGNSA. V lost 1 base and J 5 bases, leaving 9 bases between the germline ends. This CDR3 is 14 amino acids long.

The chain links TRBV7-3 to TRBJ2-5, with TRBD1 identical over 7 bases. The V gene's germline CDR1 is SGHTA and CDR2 FQGTGA. This CDR3 comprises 13 residues. V shed 5 bases and J 4 bases; nucleotides not matched to a gene: 4. DNA for the CDR3: TGTGCCAGCAGCAACCGACAGGGAGAGACCCAGTACTTC. Translation gives CASSNRQGETQYF.

As DNA, the CDR3 is TGTGCCAGCAGTTTAATGGACAGGGACCAAGAGACCCAGTACTTC. It specifies CASSLMDRDQETQYF. The genes are TRBV28 and TRBJ2-5; 8 nucleotides align to TRBD1. The CDR3 runs to 15 residues. Germline V gene lookup returns CDR1 MDHEN and CDR2 SYDVKM. V lost 2 bases, J lost 0 bases, and 2 bases stayed unmatched.

This clone turned up a few times. The rearrangement joins TRBV15 to TRBJ2-1; 8 positions agree with TRBD1. With V trimmed by 2 bases and J by 4 bases, 10 bases remained unmatched. The CDR3 is 17 residues long. Germline V CDR1 and CDR2: LNHNV, YYDKDF (reference sequence). In DNA form, the CDR3 reads TGTGCCACCAGCAGAAGAGACAGGGGCCCTTCGTACAATGAGCAGTTCTTC. Translation gives CATSRRDRGPSYNEQFF.

The chain joins TRBV19 to TRBJ2-7; no definite D call. V was trimmed by 1 base and J by 2 bases, leaving 12 bases between them. Germline values: CDR1 LNHDA, CDR2 SQIVND (reference sequence). The CDR3 runs 15 residues. CDR3 in DNA: TGTGCCAGTAGTATAGCGGAACAGCCCACCTACGAGCAGTACTTC. It codes for CASSIAEQPTYEQYF.

The chain has TRBV4-2 and TRBJ2-2; 7 positions agree with TRBD1. The germline CDR1 and CDR2 sequences are LGHNA and YNFKEQ. CDR3 size: 16 residues. With V trimmed by 1 base and J by 6 bases, 8 bases remained unmatched. CDR3 amino acids: CASSQVWQGVSGELFF. The CDR3 DNA is TGTGCCAGCAGCCAAGTATGGCAGGGGGTATCCGGGGAGCTGTTTTTT.

The rearrangement joins TRBV6-5 to TRBJ1-6, with 7 bases matching TRBD1. CDR3 size: 16 residues. The V segment lost 0 bases and the J segment 3 bases; nucleotides outside the gene matches: 2. CDR1 MNHEY and CDR2 SVGAGI come from the germline V gene. CDR3: CASSYSRQGYNSPLHF. The CDR3 nucleotides read TGTGCCAGCAGTTACTCCAGACAGGGCTATAATTCACCCCTCCACTTT.

V usage is TRBV9 and J usage is TRBJ2-3; D may be TRBD2 (5 bases). Trimming shortened V by 4 bases and J by 0 bases, and 18 bases separated the two germline ends. From germline, CDR1 is SGDLS and CDR2 YYNGEE. This CDR3 has 17 residues. CDR3 protein: CASSKIIDYLSTDTQYF. Written as DNA, the CDR3 is TGTGCCAGCAGCAAAATAATCGACTACCTAAGCACAGATACGCAGTATTTT.

The V and J genes are TRBV19 and TRBJ2-5, with a weak D call TRBD2 (7 bases). This CDR3 has 13 residues. The V gene's germline CDR1 is LNHDA and CDR2 SQIVND (reference sequence). With 8 bases removed from V and 1 base from J, the gap between germline ends came to 11 bases. In nucleotides, the CDR3 is TGTGCCAGTGGGGGGGGGCTCCAAGAGACCCAGTACTTC. This encodes CASGGGLQETQYF.

This sequence joins TRBV28 and TRBJ2-7; possible D gene TRBD2, 5 bases. In germline, CDR1 is MDHEN, CDR2 SYDVKM. The CDR3 loop spans 14 amino acids. V dropped 6 bases and J dropped 0 bases, with 12 bases sitting between them. The CDR3, as DNA: TGTGCCAGCAGCCCAACGGGGTTCTCCTACGAGCAGTACTTC. Its protein product is CASSPTGFSYEQYF.

CDR3 loop: CASSPISGRAYNEQFF. As DNA, the CDR3 is TGTGCCAGCAGTCCGATCAGCGGGAGGGCCTACAATGAGCAGTTCTTC. The rearrangement uses TRBV27 and TRBJ2-1; 10 nucleotides line up with TRBD2. From germline, CDR1 is MNHEY and CDR2 SMNVEV (reference sequence). Germline trimming cut 5 bases from V and 2 bases from J; bases unmatched to any gene: 6. The CDR3 contains 16 residues.

The chain carries TRBV7-3 and TRBJ2-5; no reliable D call. V lost 2 bases and J lost 4, with 8 bases in between. The germline V gene encodes CDR1 SGHTA and CDR2 FQGTGA. This CDR3 comprises 13 residues. CDR3 sequence: CASSLGRLETQYF. The CDR3, as DNA: TGTGCCAGCAGCTTAGGCAGGTTAGAGACCCAGTACTTC.

CDR3 protein: CASSIVGGGPQETQYF. CDR3 sequence (DNA): TGTGCCAGTAGTATAGTTGGGGGAGGGCCACAAGAGACCCAGTACTTC. The rearrangement links TRBV19 to TRBJ2-5, with 7 bases identical to TRBD2. The CDR3 is 16 residues long. J gave up 2 bases and V 1 base, and 7 bases lay outside the gene matches. CDR1 and CDR2 (germline): LNHDA, SQIVND (reference sequence).

J is TRBJ1-4 and V is TRBV5-1; TRBD1 matches 8 bases. Germline-derived CDR1 and CDR2 are SGHRS and YFSETQ. J gave up 12 bases and V 2 bases, and 15 bases lay outside the gene matches. This CDR3 comprises 16 residues. DNA of the CDR3: TGCGCCAGCAGCTTTGGTATCGGGACAGGACGAGGGGAACTGTTTTTT. Amino acids: CASSFGIGTGRGELFF.

The V gene is TRBV25-1, the J gene TRBJ2-3; 7 positions agree with TRBD1. V was pared by 4 bases and J by 3 bases, with 7 bases of the junction left unmatched. Germline loops: CDR1 MGHDK, CDR2 SYGVNS. This CDR3 is 15 amino acids long. The CDR3 coding sequence is TGTGCCAGCAGTGCGTACAGGGGTATTACAGATACGCAGTATTTT. Encoded protein: CASSAYRGITDTQYF.

The V call is TRBV3-1 (or the pseudogene TRBV3-2), the J call TRBJ1-1; no clear D. There are 13 residues in the CDR3. Trimming cost V 4 bases and J 0 bases, with 6 bases left between them. Germline V CDR1 and CDR2: LGHDT, YNNKEL (reference sequence). In DNA form, the CDR3 reads TGTGCCAGCAGCCCCGGGGTGAACACTGAAGCTTTCTTT. Residues: CASSPGVNTEAFF.

The chain has TRBV6-5 and TRBJ1-2, with unresolved D. The CDR3 has 13 amino acids. V was pared by 0 bases and J by 5 bases, with 7 bases between. Germline CDR1 is MNHEY and CDR2 is SVGAGI. The CDR3 DNA reads TGTGCCAGCAGTTACTCGCGAGGGTATGGCTACACCTTC. It specifies CASSYSRGYGYTF.